This T cell receptor (beta chain) emerged from a study of blood T cell repertoires in COVID-19. The CDR3 length is 18 residues. The V gene lost 6 bases and the J gene lost 0 bases, with 21 bases spanning the gap. Germline V gene lookup returns CDR1 LGHNA and CDR2 YNFKEQ. Original methodology: It was from reference gene primer amplification that nucleated cell counts were estimated. Data came from immunoSEQ multiplex PCR; TCRdb stores just in-frame clones and leaves some out. The DNA was the basis for D and trimming; V, J and clone size are from that table. The sample lists 210,000 or so clones, approximately 90% occurring once.

This receptor was taken from a man over 45 with acute or convalescent COVID-19. J is TRBJ1-3 and V is TRBV4-2, with a weak D call TRBD1 (5 bases). What was sequenced was peripheral blood. Here the CDR3 reads CASSRFLTDSFSGNTIYF. In nucleotides, the CDR3 is TGTGCCAGCAGTCGATTCTTGACAGATTCCTTCTCTGGAAACACCATATATTTT.